This entry lists 6 T cell receptor beta chains sequenced from one sample in a study of T cells in Graves' hyperthyroidism and ophthalmopathy. RNA transcripts served as the template for amplifying TCR beta CDR3 regions. Researchers ran a first-round RT-PCR on the TCR CDR3 using the HTBI primer set. A single record per CDR3 protein comes from TCRdb applying MiXCR to the multiplex PCR reads. In the table there are about 640,000 distinct CDR3 sequences, roughly 46% of which are singletons. Sequences were obtained from peripheral blood or thyroid tissue (not recorded which). Receptor source: an adult man with Graves' disease, either hyperthyroidism or ophthalmopathy (not recorded which).

This clonotype was observed a few times. This chain connects TRBV5-1 to TRBJ2-5; TRBD2 is a possible D gene (6 bases). V lost 4 bases to trimming and J lost 5 bases, with 18 bases between them. Germline V gene data show CDR1 as SGHRS and CDR2 as YFSETQ. This CDR3 is 15 amino acids long. CDR3 nucleotides: TGCGCCAGCAGCGGAACCGGCGGCGGAGGGGAGACCCAGTACTTC. Translation gives CASSGTGGGGETQYF. Filled out from reference TRBV5-1 and TRBJ2-5, the complete variable domain reads KAGVTQTPRYLIKTRGQQVTLSCSPISGHRSVSWYQQTPGQGLQFLFEYFSETQRNKGNFPGRFSGRQFSNSRSEMNVSTLELGDSALYLCASSGTGGGGETQYFGPGTRLLVL.

The count of this clonotype is one. The chain combines TRBV15 with TRBJ1-5, with D possibly being TRBD1 (6 bases). CDR3 length: 15 residues. Deletions cut 0 bases from V and 6 bases from J, with 12 bases between. Germline CDR1 is LNHNV and CDR2 is YYDKDF (reference sequence). Written as DNA, the CDR3 is TGTGCCACCAGCAGAGAAGTTAAGGGGGTTCAGCCCCAGCATTTT. Protein: CATSREVKGVQPQHF.

This clonotype appeared a few times. The chain combines TRBV7-8 with TRBJ1-1, with 8 bases lining up with TRBD1. CDR1 is SGHVS, CDR2 FQNEAQ, per germline. V lost 7 bases to trimming and J lost 4 bases; unmatched junction nucleotides: 8. CDR3 length: 14 residues. DNA of the CDR3: TGTGCCAGCACCTTCGGACAGGGAAGCACTGAAGCTTTCTTT. Translated, it gives CASTFGQGSTEAFF.

The V and J genes are TRBV2 and TRBJ1-1; D remains unclear. Germline V lookup: CDR1 SNHLY, CDR2 FYNNEI. V was pared by 6 bases and J by 6 bases, with 8 bases between. This CDR3 region has 11 residues. CDR3 sequence reads: CASSREPEAFF. Here the CDR3 DNA reads TGTGCCAGCAGCCGCGAGCCTGAAGCTTTCTTT.

This clonotype was seen a single time. The chain employs TRBV2 and TRBJ2-7; 8 bases align to TRBD1. The CDR3 sequence is 13 residues long. CDR1 is SNHLY and CDR2 is FYNNEI in the germline V gene. V gave up 3 bases and J gave up 8 bases; unmatched junction bases: 6. The CDR3 sequence: CASSDGQGYQQYF. As DNA, the CDR3 is TGTGCCAGCAGTGACGGACAGGGCTATCAGCAGTACTTC.

This clonotype was counted at least ten times. CDR3 sequence (DNA): TGTGCCAGCAGCCTAACTGCGTGGGAGCAGTACTTC. It encodes CASSLTAWEQYF. The chain has TRBV7-2 and TRBJ2-7; D ambiguous. Per the germline V gene, CDR1 is SGHTA and CDR2 is FQGNSA. Deletions cut 5 bases from V and 7 bases from J, with 12 bases between. The CDR3 consists of 12 residues.